A selection of T cell receptor beta chains follows, all from one sample in a study of T cell repertoires in MIS-A myocarditis. TCRdb's copy holds only in-frame clones and misses some; the assay was immunoSEQ multiplex PCR. The table has about 6,600 clones, around 73% seen once. Specimen: right inferior lung lobe tissue obtained at autopsy. All receptors derive from a man between 18 and 29 years old with fulminant myocarditis from multisystem inflammatory syndrome in adults (MIS-A) after COVID-19. Each CDR3 is given with its conserved first and last residue. Each record gives: J gene, V gene, clone size, D gene, CDR3 DNA, CDR3 protein. The D gene is left open where the match is weak. Clone size appears in some rows only: once, few, many, or a class for an expanded clone.

J: TRBJ1-6
V: TRBV30
size: NA
D: TRBD1
DNA: TGTGCCTGGGCTCCGGGACAGCTAAATTCACCCCTCCACTTT
CDR3: CAWAPGQLNSPLHF

J: TRBJ1-1
V: TRBV4-2
size: NA
D: NA
DNA: TGTGCCAGTACTATGGGGCAGGGCGATGAAGCTTTCTTT
CDR3: CASTMGQGDEAFF

J: TRBJ2-7
V: TRBV29-1
size: NA
D: TRBD1
DNA: TGCAGCGTTGCCGGGGGACAGGGGCCCCTCGTTAACGAGCAGTACTTC
CDR3: CSVAGGQGPLVNEQYF

J: TRBJ1-2
V: TRBV4-2
size: NA
D: NA
DNA: TGTGCCAGCAGCCAAGCTTGGAGGGACGGACCTAACTATGGCTACACCTTC
CDR3: CASSQAWRDGPNYGYTF

J: TRBJ2-3
V: TRBV18
size: NA
D: NA
DNA: TGTGCCAGCTCACCTCTAGGGGTCGCAGATACGCAGTATTTT
CDR3: CASSPLGVADTQYF

J: TRBJ1-6
V: TRBV2
size: NA
D: NA
DNA: TGTGCCAGCTGGATCCCGCGGGTGGATTCACCCCTCCACTTT
CDR3: CASWIPRVDSPLHF

J: TRBJ1-2
V: TRBV9
size: NA
D: NA
DNA: TGTGCCAGCAGCGTATGGTGGAGGGACTGGAGCTACACCTTC
CDR3: CASSVWWRDWSYTF

J: TRBJ2-7
V: TRBV7-2
size: few
D: NA
DNA: TGTGCCAGCAGACCAACAGGAACCTACGAGCAGTACTTC
CDR3: CASRPTGTYEQYF

J: TRBJ2-7
V: TRBV9
size: NA
D: NA
DNA: TGTGCCAGCAGCCCACCGACGGGTATCTACCAGTACTTC
CDR3: CASSPPTGIYQYF

J: TRBJ2-3
V: TRBV13
size: NA
D: TRBD2
DNA: TGTGCCAGCAGCCGGGGACTAGCGGGTGGTACAGATACGCAGTATTTT
CDR3: CASSRGLAGGTDTQYF

J: TRBJ1-1
V: TRBV6-5
size: NA
D: NA
DNA: TGTGCCAGCAGGCCGGTCTCCGTGGGGAACACTGAAGCTTTCTTT
CDR3: CASRPVSVGNTEAFF

J: TRBJ2-1
V: TRBV30
size: NA
D: TRBD2
DNA: TGTGCCTGGAGTGGGGCTAGCGGGGGGCACAGCAATGAGCAGTTCTTC
CDR3: CAWSGASGGHSNEQFF

J: TRBJ1-3
V: TRBV10-2
size: few
D: NA
DNA: TGCGCCAGCAGTGAGGGGACGCACTCTGGAAACACCATATATTTT
CDR3: CASSEGTHSGNTIYF

J: TRBJ1-2
V: TRBV30
size: NA
D: NA
DNA: TGTGCCTGGGCGCCGGGACATGAGGGCTACACCTTC
CDR3: CAWAPGHEGYTF

J: TRBJ2-3
V: TRBV18
size: NA
D: NA
DNA: TGTGCCAGCTCACCCCAGGAAGGCTGGTCAGATACGCAGTATTTT
CDR3: CASSPQEGWSDTQYF

J: TRBJ2-3
V: TRBV11-2
size: NA
D: TRBD2
DNA: TGTGCCAGCAGCTCCGGGACTAGCGGGGCGCTCCGCACAGATACGCAGTATTTT
CDR3: CASSSGTSGALRTDTQYF

J: TRBJ1-6
V: TRBV9
size: NA
D: NA
DNA: TGTGCCAGCAGCGCGAACGAGGGAACTTCACCCCTCCACTTT
CDR3: CASSANEGTSPLHF

J: TRBJ1-4
V: TRBV2
size: once
D: TRBD1
DNA: TGTGCCAGCAACGACAGGGGTGTGGAAAAACTGTTTTTT
CDR3: CASNDRGVEKLFF

J: TRBJ1-1
V: TRBV13
size: NA
D: NA
DNA: TGTGCCAGCAGCTGGGTGGGCACTGAAGCTTTCTTT
CDR3: CASSWVGTEAFF

J: TRBJ2-7
V: TRBV30
size: NA
D: TRBD1
DNA: TGTGCCTGGACCCGCGGGACAGGTGATACCTACGAGCAGTACTTC
CDR3: CAWTRGTGDTYEQYF

J: TRBJ2-6
V: TRBV6-1
size: NA
D: TRBD1
DNA: TGTGCCAGCAGTGGACAGGGGGTAAGCTCTGGGGCCAACGTCCTGACTTTC
CDR3: CASSGQGVSSGANVLTF

J: TRBJ2-7
V: TRBV6-6
size: NA
D: TRBD2
DNA: TGTGCCAGCAGTTACTCGATTACTAGCGGGACCTACGAGCAGTACTTC
CDR3: CASSYSITSGTYEQYF

J: TRBJ2-3
V: TRBV2
size: NA
D: TRBD1
DNA: TGTGCCAGCAGTGATGACAGGGGGGAAGTAGATACGCAGTATTTT
CDR3: CASSDDRGEVDTQYF

J: TRBJ1-1
V: TRBV2
size: NA
D: NA
DNA: TGTGCCAGCAGCCCCCAGACAGGTTTGGCGAAAGCTTTCTTT
CDR3: CASSPQTGLAKAFF

J: TRBJ2-1
V: TRBV2
size: NA
D: NA
DNA: TGTGCCAGCAGCCAGGAGGGGGGGGAGTTCTTC
CDR3: CASSQEGGEFF

J: TRBJ1-5
V: TRBV28
size: NA
D: TRBD1
DNA: TGTGCCAGCAGTTTATTCGGGCAGGGGGGGATCAAGGGTCAGCATTTT
CDR3: CASSLFGQGGIKGQHF

J: TRBJ2-7
V: TRBV10-3
size: NA
D: NA
DNA: TGTGCCATCAGTGAAGGCCGGGACACCGGATCCTACGAGCAGTACTTC
CDR3: CAISEGRDTGSYEQYF

J: TRBJ1-6
V: TRBV6-6
size: NA
D: NA
DNA: TGTGCCAGCACTCCAGGGTCATATAATTCACCCCTCCACTTT
CDR3: CASTPGSYNSPLHF

J: TRBJ2-7
V: TRBV28
size: few
D: TRBD1
DNA: TGTGCCAGCAGTTTGGTAGGACAGGGCTTATACGAGCAGTACTTC
CDR3: CASSLVGQGLYEQYF

J: TRBJ2-2
V: TRBV27
size: once
D: NA
DNA: TGTGCCAGCAGTTTAAGGACACTGACCGGGGAGCTGTTTTTT
CDR3: CASSLRTLTGELFF

J: TRBJ1-5
V: TRBV28
size: NA
D: NA
DNA: TGTGCCACCTACTTAGGGGGGGGCAATCAGCCCCAGCATTTT
CDR3: CATYLGGGNQPQHF